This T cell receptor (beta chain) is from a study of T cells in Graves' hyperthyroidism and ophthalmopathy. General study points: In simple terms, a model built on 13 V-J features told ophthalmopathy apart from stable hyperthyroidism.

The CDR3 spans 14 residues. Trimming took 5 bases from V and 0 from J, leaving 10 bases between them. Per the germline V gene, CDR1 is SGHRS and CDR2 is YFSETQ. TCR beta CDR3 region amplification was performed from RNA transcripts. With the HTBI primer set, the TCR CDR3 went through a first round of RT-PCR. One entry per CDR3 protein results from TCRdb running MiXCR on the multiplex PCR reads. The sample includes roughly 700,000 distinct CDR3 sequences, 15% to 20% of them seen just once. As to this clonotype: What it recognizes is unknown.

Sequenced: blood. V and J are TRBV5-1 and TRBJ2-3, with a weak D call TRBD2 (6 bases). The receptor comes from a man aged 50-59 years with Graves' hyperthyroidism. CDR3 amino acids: CASSVLASTDTQYF. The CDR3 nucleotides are TGCGCCAGCAGTGTTCTAGCGAGCACAGATACGCAGTATTTT. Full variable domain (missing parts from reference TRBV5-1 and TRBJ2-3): KAGVTQTPRYLIKTRGQQVTLSCSPISGHRSVSWYQQTPGQGLQFLFEYFSETQRNKGNFPGRFSGRQFSNSRSEMNVSTLELGDSALYLCASSVLASTDTQYFGPGTRLTVL.